This note documents a single T cell receptor (beta chain) sequence. What antigen it recognizes has not been identified. Nothing much larger sits one base from this clone, and base qualities are not available. TCR cDNA was made using 5'RACE template switching, a step that added a universal primer site and unique molecular identifiers. cDNA synthesis was primed from both the TCR alpha and TCR beta constant segments. Two PCR steps were used to amplify libraries, with sample barcodes and sequencing adapters being added in the second step. Sequencing of libraries was done on Illumina HiSeq 2500 (2x100 bp) or NovaSeq (2x150 bp). In the source study's methods: Demultiplexing of reads and collapsing into UMI consensus sequences were performed with MIGEC, and V(D)J alignment was carried out with MiXCR. Vaccine-responding clonotypes were identified with edgeR using replicate PBMC samples, with FDR below 0.01 and a log2 fold change above 5 up to day 15 being required. Bulk clonotypes were assigned CD4 or CD8 identity according to which sequenced CD4 or CD8 repertoire held them at higher abundance. Using fastp at Q25 and MiXCR, TCRdb reprocessed the public reads and kept productive beta chains. Each record represents a unique CDR3 protein, reported with the most common genes and DNA among its rows. The V and J calls, along with clone size, are taken from TCRdb and not from the paper's own processing. The sample table shows 450,000 to 650,000 distinct CDR3 sequences, and about 14% are seen once. The ten largest clones take up roughly 13% of the sample.

Interpreted using the paper, the treatment or condition label stands for: live attenuated yellow fever vaccine strain. At every blood-draw timepoint, two biological replicates of bulk PBMCs were collected. A standard Ficoll-Paque protocol was used to isolate PBMCs from peripheral blood. TriZol was used to extract RNA from bulk PBMCs, from CD4 and CD8 fractions, and from dextramer-positive and dextramer-negative fractions. This sample stems from a study of T cells after yellow fever vaccination (dated by TCRdb to about 2019). Regarding the study in general: The SMART-Seq v4 Ultra Low Input RNA kit was used to prepare libraries from fractions with low cell numbers. To follow T-cell clones before and after both primary and booster YFV17D yellow fever vaccination, bulk TCR alpha and beta repertoires underwent longitudinal sequencing. Two healthy male donors, one aged 18 to 30 and one aged 30 to 40 years, were included in the cohort. Bulk PBMC replicates and cell subsets were isolated from blood drawn at multiple timepoints before and after both primary and secondary immunization.

Compared with germline, V lacks 6 bases and J lacks 3 bases; bases without a gene match: 4. The CDR3 sequence holds 14 residues, the cysteine and phenylalanine included. The CDR3 DNA has 42 bases and is translated from base 1. Paper-wide results and their limitations: Because only two donors were included in the study, the extent to which the findings can be generalized is limited. Computational filtering was required because FACS-sorted repertoires could contain abundant contaminating clonotypes from the bulk population. Compared with the primary T-cell response, the secondary T-cell response was faster but weaker, reaching its peak on day 5 rather than on day 15. Most clones expanded after primary vaccination were re-detected after the booster (almost 97% of CD4 and approximately 88% of CD8), suggesting broad memory maintenance. A small share of clonotypes occurred in both CD4 and CD8 compartments, likely arising from convergent recombination.

The input for sequencing was PBMCs, taken on the day of the yellow fever booster vaccination. The sequence links TRBV12-3 or TRBV12-4 to TRBJ2-5; TRBD1 lines up with 10 middle nucleotides. The receptor comes from a man aged 25-40 years who received the YFV17D yellow fever vaccine. The CDR3 reads CASRTGTGEETQYF. The DNA reads as follows: TGTGCCAGCAGAACCGGGACAGGGGAAGAGACCCAGTACTTC.